What follows is one T cell receptor beta chain and its context. This sample was taken from a study of blood T cell repertoires in COVID-19. Trimming removed 2 bases at V and 5 bases at J, with 18 bases between. The CDR3 is 16 amino acids. The germline gives CDR1 LGHDT, CDR2 YNNKEL (reference sequence). Clones were read by immunoSEQ multiplex PCR, and TCRdb kept only the in-frame ones, dropping some. The sample consists of about 230,000 clones, 83% of them appearing once. The V gene is TRBV3-1 (or the pseudogene TRBV3-2), the J gene TRBJ2-5; perhaps TRBD1 as D (6 bases). Sequencing was performed on peripheral blood. The sequence derives from a woman in her forties or fifties with acute or convalescent COVID-19. CDR3 bases: TGTGCCAGCAGCCAACCTAGACAGGCCCTCTTTGAGACCCAGTACTTC. It encodes CASSQPRQALFETQYF.